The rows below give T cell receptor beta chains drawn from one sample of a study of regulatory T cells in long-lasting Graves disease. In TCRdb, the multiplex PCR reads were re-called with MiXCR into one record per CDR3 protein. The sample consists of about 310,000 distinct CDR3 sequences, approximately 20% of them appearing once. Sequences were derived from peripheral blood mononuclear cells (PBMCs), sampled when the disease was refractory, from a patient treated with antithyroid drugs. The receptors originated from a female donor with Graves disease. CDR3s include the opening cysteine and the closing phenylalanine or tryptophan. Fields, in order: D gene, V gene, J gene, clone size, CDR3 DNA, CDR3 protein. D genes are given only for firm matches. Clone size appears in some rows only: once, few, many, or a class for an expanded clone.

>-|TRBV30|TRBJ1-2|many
TGTGCCTGGAGTCGGGAGGGGGACTATGGCTACACCTTC
CAWSREGDYGYTF
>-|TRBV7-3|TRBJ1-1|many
TGTGCCAGCAGCTTAAACCGGCGCACTGAAGCTTTCTTT
CASSLNRRTEAFF
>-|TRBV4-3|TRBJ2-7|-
TGCGCCAGCAGCCAAGCAAAAAGGGGGTACTCCTACGAGCAGTACTTC
CASSQAKRGYSYEQYF
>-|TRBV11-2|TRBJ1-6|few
TGTGCCAGCAGCTTCGGACCTATCAGTTCACCCCTCCACTTT
CASSFGPISSPLHF
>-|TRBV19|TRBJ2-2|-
TGTGCCAGTAGTATAGATGCTCAGGGTTACACCGGGGAGCTGTTTTTT
CASSIDAQGYTGELFF
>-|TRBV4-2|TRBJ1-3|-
TGTGCCAGCAGCCAAGATATGGCAGAGGGGTGGAACACCATATATTTT
CASSQDMAEGWNTIYF
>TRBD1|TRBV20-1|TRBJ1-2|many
TGCAGTGCTAGAGGAGTACAGGGGATCCATGGCTACACCTTC
CSARGVQGIHGYTF
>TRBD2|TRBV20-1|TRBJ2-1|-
TGCAGTGCTAGAGATCCCATTAGCGGGAGGGCCAATGAGCAGTTCTTC
CSARDPISGRANEQFF
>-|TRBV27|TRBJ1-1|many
TGTGCCAGCAGTTTAAGGGGGACGAACACTGAAGCTTTCTTT
CASSLRGTNTEAFF
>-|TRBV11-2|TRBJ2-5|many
TGTGCCAGCAGCCCCTCCCTTGAGACCCAGTACTTC
CASSPSLETQYF
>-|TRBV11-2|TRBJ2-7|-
TGCGCCAGCAGCCAAGTCGGTCAAGTGGGAAGGCGCGACGAGCAGTACTTC
CASSQVGQVGRRDEQYF
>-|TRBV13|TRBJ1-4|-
TGTGCCAGCAGCACAAGGACATACGGTAATGAAAAACTGTTTTTT
CASSTRTYGNEKLFF
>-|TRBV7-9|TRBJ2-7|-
TGTGCCAGCAGCCCGAATGAGAGAGCTACCTACGAGCAGTACTTC
CASSPNERATYEQYF
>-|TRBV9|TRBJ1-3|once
TGTGCCAGCAGCGTAGTCGGCAGTCTCTCTGGAAACACCATATATTTT
CASSVVGSLSGNTIYF
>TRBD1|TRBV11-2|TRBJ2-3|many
TGTGCCAGCAGCTCCACCATCGGGACAGGGAACGTAGATACGCAGTATTTT
CASSSTIGTGNVDTQYF
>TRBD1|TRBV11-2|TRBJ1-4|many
TGTGCCAGCAGCTCCCCGACAGGGTTTTCGGAAAAACTGTTTTTT
CASSSPTGFSEKLFF
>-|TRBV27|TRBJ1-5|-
TGTGCCAGCAGTTTATCAGGAAACATAGGCAATCAGCCCCAGCATTTT
CASSLSGNIGNQPQHF
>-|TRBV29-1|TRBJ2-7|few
TGCAGCGTTGGGCAGGGGAGGGCCTACGAGCAGTACTTC
CSVGQGRAYEQYF
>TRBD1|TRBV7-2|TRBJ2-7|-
TGTGCCAGCAGCTTTTCCGTAAGGACAGGGTCCTACGAGCAGTACTTC
CASSFSVRTGSYEQYF
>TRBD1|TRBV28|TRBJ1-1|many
TGTGCCAGCAGGTGGACAGGGTCCAACACTGAAGCTTTCTTT
CASRWTGSNTEAFF
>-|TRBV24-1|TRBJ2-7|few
TGTGCCAAGATAGGCTACCGGGGGCAGTACTTC
CAKIGYRGQYF
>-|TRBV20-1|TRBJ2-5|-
TGCAGTGCTCACCCGGGGGAGACCCAGTACTTC
CSAHPGETQYF
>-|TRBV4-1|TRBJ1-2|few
TGCGCCAGCAGCCAGTTTTGGGGGCTAGAAGGCTACACCTTC
CASSQFWGLEGYTF
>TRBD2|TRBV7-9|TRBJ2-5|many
TGTGCCAGCAGCTTATTAGGCGGGAGTCAAGAGACCCAGTACTTC
CASSLLGGSQETQYF
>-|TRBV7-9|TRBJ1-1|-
TGTGCCAGCAGCTTCTGGGACGACACTGAAGCTTTCTTT
CASSFWDDTEAFF
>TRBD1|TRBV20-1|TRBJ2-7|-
TGCAGTGCTAGAGATCAGGGACAGGGCCATACTTACACGGGGGAGCAGTACTTC
CSARDQGQGHTYTGEQYF
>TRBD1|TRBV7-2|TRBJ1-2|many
TGTGCCAGCAGCTCCCAATCTGGACAGGGTAACTATGGCTACACCTTC
CASSSQSGQGNYGYTF
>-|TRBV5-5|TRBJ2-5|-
TGTGCCAGCAGCTTGGTCCCGCCCCAAGAGACCCAGTACTTC
CASSLVPPQETQYF
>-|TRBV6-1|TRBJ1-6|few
TGTGCCAGCAGCGAGGTGCAGGGTCGTCTCCACTTT
CASSEVQGRLHF
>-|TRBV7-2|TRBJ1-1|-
TGTGCCAGCAGCCAACAGATGAACACTGAAGCTTTCTTT
CASSQQMNTEAFF
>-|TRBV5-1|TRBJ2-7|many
TGCGCCAGCAGCTTGACTGGCACAGGTGAAGAGCAGTACTTC
CASSLTGTGEEQYF
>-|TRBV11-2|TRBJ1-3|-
TGTGCCAGCAGCCCGTATGGGGGGGATGGAAACACCATATATTTT
CASSPYGGDGNTIYF
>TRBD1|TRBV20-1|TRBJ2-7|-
TGCAGTGCTAGGAGACAGGGCGGTGAGCAGTACTTC
CSARRQGGEQYF
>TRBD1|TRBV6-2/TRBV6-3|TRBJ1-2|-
TGTGCCAGCAGTTACTCCTCCCCCGGGACAGGGCTTGGCTACACCTTC
CASSYSSPGTGLGYTF
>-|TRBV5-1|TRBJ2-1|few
TGCGCCAGCAGCTTGTCAGGGACCTCTAACAATGAGCAGTTCTTC
CASSLSGTSNNEQFF
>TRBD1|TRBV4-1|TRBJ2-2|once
TGCGCCAGCAGACGGACAGGGGCCGGGGAGCTGTTTTTT
CASRRTGAGELFF
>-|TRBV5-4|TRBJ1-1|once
TGTGCCAGCAGCTTCTCACAGAACACTGAAGCTTTCTTT
CASSFSQNTEAFF
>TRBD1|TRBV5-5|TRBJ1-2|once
TGTGCCAGCAGCCTTGTGGACAGGGTCATCTATGGCTACACCTTC
CASSLVDRVIYGYTF
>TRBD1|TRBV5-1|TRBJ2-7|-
TGCGCCAGCAGCTCAACGACAGGGCAGCAGTACTTC
CASSSTTGQQYF
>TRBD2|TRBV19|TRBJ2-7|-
TGTGCCAGTAGTAACCCCACTAGCGGGGGTTACGAGCAGTACTTC
CASSNPTSGGYEQYF
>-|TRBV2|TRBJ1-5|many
TGTGCCAGTAAAGAGGAGAACAATCAGCCCCAGCATTTT
CASKEENNQPQHF
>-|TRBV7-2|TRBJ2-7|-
TGTGCCAGCGGCCTAACAGGGAACTACGAGCAGTACTTC
CASGLTGNYEQYF
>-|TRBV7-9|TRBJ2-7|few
TGTGCCAGTACCAGGGGTACAGACGGATACGAGCAGTACTTC
CASTRGTDGYEQYF
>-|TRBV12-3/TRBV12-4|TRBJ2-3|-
TGTGCCAGCAGCTCGGCCGGTACTAGCACAGATACGCAGTATTTT
CASSSAGTSTDTQYF
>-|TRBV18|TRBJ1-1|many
TGTGCCAGCTCGCCCCGGACTGGAGACACTGAAGCTTTCTTT
CASSPRTGDTEAFF
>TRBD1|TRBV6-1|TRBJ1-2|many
TGTGCCAGCAGTGAACCGGGACAGGAATTTTATGGCTACACCTTC
CASSEPGQEFYGYTF
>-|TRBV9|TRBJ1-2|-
TGTGCCAGCAGCGTAGGGGGGGGTACCTATGGCTACACCTTC
CASSVGGGTYGYTF
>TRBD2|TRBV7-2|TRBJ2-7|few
TGTGCCAGCAGCTTAGACAGCGGGAGGATAGAGGAGCAGTACTTC
CASSLDSGRIEEQYF
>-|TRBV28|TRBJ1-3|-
TGTGCCAGCAGTTTTCGGGGAATCGGAAACACCATATATTTT
CASSFRGIGNTIYF
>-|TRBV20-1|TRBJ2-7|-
TGCAGTGCTAGAGACACGGCAGGAGTGGGCTACGAGCAGTACTTC
CSARDTAGVGYEQYF
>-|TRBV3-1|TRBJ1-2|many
TGTGCCAGCAGTCGGGACGGGTCGTATGGCTACACCTTC
CASSRDGSYGYTF
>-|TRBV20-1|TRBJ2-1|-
TGCAGTGCCACGGGACGGTTCTACAATGAGCAGTTCTTC
CSATGRFYNEQFF